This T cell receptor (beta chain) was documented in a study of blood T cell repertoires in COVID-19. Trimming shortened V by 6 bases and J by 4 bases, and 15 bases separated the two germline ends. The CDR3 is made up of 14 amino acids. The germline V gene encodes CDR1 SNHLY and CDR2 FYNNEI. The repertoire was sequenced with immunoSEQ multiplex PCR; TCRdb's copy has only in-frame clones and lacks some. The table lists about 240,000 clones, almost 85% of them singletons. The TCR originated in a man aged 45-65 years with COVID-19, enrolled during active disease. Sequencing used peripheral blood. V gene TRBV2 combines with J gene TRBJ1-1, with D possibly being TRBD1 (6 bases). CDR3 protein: CASSLQGIGTEAFF. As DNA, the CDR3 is TGTGCCAGCAGCCTGCAGGGGATAGGCACTGAAGCTTTCTTT. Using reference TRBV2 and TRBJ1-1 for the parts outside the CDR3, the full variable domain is EPEVTQTPSHQVTQMGQEVILRCVPISNHLYFYWYRQILGQKVEFLVSFYNNEISEKSEIFDDQFSVERPDGSNFTLKIRSTKLEDSAMYFCASSLQGIGTEAFFGQGTRLTVV.